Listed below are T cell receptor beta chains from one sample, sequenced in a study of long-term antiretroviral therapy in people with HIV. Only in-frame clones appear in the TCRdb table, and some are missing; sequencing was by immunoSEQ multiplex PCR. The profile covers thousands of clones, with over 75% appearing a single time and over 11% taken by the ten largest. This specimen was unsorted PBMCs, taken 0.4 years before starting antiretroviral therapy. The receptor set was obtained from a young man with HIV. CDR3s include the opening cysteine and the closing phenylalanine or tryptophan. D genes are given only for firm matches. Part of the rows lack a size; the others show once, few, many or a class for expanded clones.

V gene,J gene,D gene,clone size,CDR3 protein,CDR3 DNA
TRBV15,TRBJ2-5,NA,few,CATSRGGGIQETQYF,TGTGCCACCAGCAGAGGTGGGGGAATTCAAGAGACCCAGTACTTC
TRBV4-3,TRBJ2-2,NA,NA,CASSQDLNSPGSTGELFF,TGCGCCAGCAGCCAAGATTTAAATTCCCCAGGTAGTACCGGGGAGCTGTTTTTT
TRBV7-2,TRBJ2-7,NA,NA,CASSLAPAAYEQYF,TGTGCCAGCAGCTTAGCGCCGGCAGCCTACGAGCAGTACTTC
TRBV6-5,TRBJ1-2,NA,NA,CASSFSPARSSYGYTF,TGTGCCAGCAGTTTTTCACCGGCGAGGAGTAGCTACGGCTACACCTTC
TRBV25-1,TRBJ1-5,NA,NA,CASSEPGSNQPQHF,TGTGCCAGCAGTGAACCGGGGAGCAATCAGCCCCAGCATTTT
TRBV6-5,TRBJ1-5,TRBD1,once,CASSSRTGAHNQPQHF,TGTGCCAGCAGTTCTCGGACAGGAGCACACAATCAGCCCCAGCATTTT
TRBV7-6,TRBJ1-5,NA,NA,CASSLDTNNNQPQHF,TGTGCCAGCAGCTTAGACACGAACAATAATCAGCCCCAGCATTTT
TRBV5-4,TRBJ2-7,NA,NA,CASSLEASREQYF,TGTGCCAGCAGCTTGGAGGCTAGCCGGGAGCAGTACTTC
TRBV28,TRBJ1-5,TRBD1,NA,CASSMGQRYQPQHF,TGTGCCAGCAGCATGGGACAGCGATATCAGCCCCAGCATTTT
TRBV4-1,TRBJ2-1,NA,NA,CASSQEGVEQFF,TGCGCCAGCAGCCAAGAAGGGGTTGAGCAGTTCTTC
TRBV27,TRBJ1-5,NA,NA,CASSLSRDQQPQHF,TGTGCCAGCAGTTTATCCCGGGATCAGCAGCCCCAGCATTTT
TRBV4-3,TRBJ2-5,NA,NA,CASSQADDYQETQYF,TGCGCCAGCAGCCAAGCTGACGATTACCAAGAGACCCAGTACTTC
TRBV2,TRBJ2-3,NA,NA,CASRVAGTDTQYF,TGTGCCAGCAGGGTAGCAGGCACAGATACGCAGTATTTT
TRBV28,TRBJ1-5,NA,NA,CASSFLGQREQPQHF,TGTGCCAGCAGTTTTCTTGGACAGAGAGAACAGCCCCAGCATTTT
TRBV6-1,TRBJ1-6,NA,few,CASSEGVLHF,TGTGCCAGCAGTGAAGGAGTCCTCCACTTT
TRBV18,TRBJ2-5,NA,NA,CASSPEETQYF,TGTGCCAGCTCACCAGAAGAGACCCAGTACTTC
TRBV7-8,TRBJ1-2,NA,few,CASSSPDSIRNYGYTF,TGTGCCAGCAGCTCTCCAGATTCCATTCGGAACTATGGCTACACCTTC
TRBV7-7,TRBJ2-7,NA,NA,CASSYGGQGDEQYF,TGTGCTAGCAGCTACGGGGGCCAAGGGGACGAGCAGTACTTC
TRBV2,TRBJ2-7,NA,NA,CASSEADTYEQYF,TGTGCCAGCAGTGAAGCCGACACCTACGAGCAGTACTTC
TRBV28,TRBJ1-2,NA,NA,CASSLVGLRHDGYTF,TGTGCCAGCAGTTTGGTGGGGTTGAGGCATGATGGCTACACCTTC
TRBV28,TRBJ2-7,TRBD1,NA,CASSLRQGNGKREQYF,TGTGCCAGCAGTTTGCGACAGGGGAATGGGAAGCGCGAGCAGTACTTC
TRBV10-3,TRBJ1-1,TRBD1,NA,CAINEGQVNTEAFF,TGTGCCATCAATGAGGGACAGGTGAACACTGAAGCTTTCTTT
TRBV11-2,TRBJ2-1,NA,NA,CASSLFGVNPYNEQFF,TGTGCCAGCAGCTTGTTCGGGGTTAATCCCTACAATGAGCAGTTCTTC
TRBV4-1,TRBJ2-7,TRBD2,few,CASSQTGLGGYEQYF,TGCGCCAGCAGCCAAACGGGACTAGGGGGGTACGAGCAGTACTTC
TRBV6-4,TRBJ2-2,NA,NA,CASSEGNTGELFF,TGTGCCAGCAGTGAGGGGAACACCGGGGAGCTGTTTTTT
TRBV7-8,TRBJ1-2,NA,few,CASSLMGTGSSYGYTF,TGTGCCAGCAGCTTAATGGGTACAGGATCTAGCTATGGCTACACCTTC
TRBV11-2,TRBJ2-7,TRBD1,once,CASSLVPGQGYEQYF,TGTGCCAGCAGCTTGGTCCCGGGACAGGGGTACGAGCAGTACTTC
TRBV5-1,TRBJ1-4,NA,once,CASSLSPRGEKLFF,TGCGCCAGCAGCTTATCACCGCGCGGTGAAAAACTGTTTTTT
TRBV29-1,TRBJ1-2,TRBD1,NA,CSDVQGAQDYGYTF,TGCAGCGACGTACAGGGGGCGCAGGACTATGGCTACACCTTC
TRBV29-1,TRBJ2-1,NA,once,CSVLKPPNEQFF,TGCAGCGTTCTGAAACCCCCTAATGAGCAGTTCTTC
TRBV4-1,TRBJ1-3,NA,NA,CASSQPIQGPKSGNTIYF,TGCGCCAGCAGCCAACCTATTCAGGGGCCAAAGTCTGGAAACACCATATATTTT
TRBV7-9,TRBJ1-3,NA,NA,CASDPGGTIYF,TGTGCCAGCGACCCCGGTGGCACCATATATTTT
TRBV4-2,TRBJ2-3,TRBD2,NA,CASSQDPLAGGRRRSTDTQYF,TGTGCCAGCAGCCAAGATCCACTAGCGGGGGGAAGGAGGCGGAGCACAGATACGCAGTATTTT
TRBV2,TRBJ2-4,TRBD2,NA,CASRLTSGQFSQYF,TGTGCCAGCAGACTCACTAGCGGCCAATTCTCTCAGTACTTC
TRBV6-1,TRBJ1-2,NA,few,CASSEWDNYGYTF,TGTGCCAGCAGTGAGTGGGATAACTATGGCTACACCTTC
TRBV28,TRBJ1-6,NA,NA,CASSDSSRGDSPLHF,TGTGCCAGCAGTGATTCCAGCAGGGGTGATTCACCCCTCCACTTT
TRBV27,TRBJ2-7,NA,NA,CASSRQSSYEQYF,TGTGCCAGCAGTCGACAGAGCTCCTACGAGCAGTACTTC
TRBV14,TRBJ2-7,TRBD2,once,CASSRQPWTSGDYEQYF,TGTGCCAGCAGCCGACAACCTTGGACTAGCGGGGACTACGAGCAGTACTTC
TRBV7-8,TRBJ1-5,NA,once,CASSLYEGQPQHF,TGTGCCAGCAGCTTATATGAGGGTCAGCCCCAGCATTTT